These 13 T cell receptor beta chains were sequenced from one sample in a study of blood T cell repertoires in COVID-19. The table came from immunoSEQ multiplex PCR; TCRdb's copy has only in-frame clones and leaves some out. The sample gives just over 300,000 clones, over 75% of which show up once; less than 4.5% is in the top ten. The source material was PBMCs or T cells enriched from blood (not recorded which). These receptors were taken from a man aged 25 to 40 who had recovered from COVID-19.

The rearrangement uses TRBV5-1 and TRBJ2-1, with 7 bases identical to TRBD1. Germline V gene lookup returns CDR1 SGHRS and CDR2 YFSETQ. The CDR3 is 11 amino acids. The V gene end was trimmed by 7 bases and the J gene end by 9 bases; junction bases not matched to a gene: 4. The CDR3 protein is CASLQGTEQFF. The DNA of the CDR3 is TGCGCCAGCCTACAGGGGACTGAGCAGTTCTTC.

Written as DNA, the CDR3 is TGTGCCAGCAGCGGTCGACAGGGGAAGGAGACCCAGTACTTC. Its translation: CASSGRQGKETQYF. The chain combines TRBV11-3 with TRBJ2-5; 8 bases are shared with TRBD1. Germline V gene data show CDR1 as SGHNT and CDR2 as YENEEA. The length of the CDR3 is 14 residues. V shed 5 bases, J shed 5 bases, and the junction held 7 bases outside the gene matches.

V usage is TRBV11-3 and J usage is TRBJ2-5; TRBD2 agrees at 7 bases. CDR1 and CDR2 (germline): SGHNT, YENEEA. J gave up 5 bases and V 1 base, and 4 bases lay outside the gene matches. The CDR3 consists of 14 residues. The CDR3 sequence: CASSLGGGGETQYF. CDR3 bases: TGTGCCAGCAGCTTAGGCGGGGGTGGCGAGACCCAGTACTTC. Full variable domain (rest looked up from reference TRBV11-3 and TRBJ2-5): EAGVVQSPRYKIIEKKQPVAFWCNPISGHNTLYWYLQNLGQGPELLIRYENEEAVDDSQLPKDRFSAERLKGVDSTLKIQPAELGDSAVYLCASSLGGGGETQYFGPGTRLLVL.

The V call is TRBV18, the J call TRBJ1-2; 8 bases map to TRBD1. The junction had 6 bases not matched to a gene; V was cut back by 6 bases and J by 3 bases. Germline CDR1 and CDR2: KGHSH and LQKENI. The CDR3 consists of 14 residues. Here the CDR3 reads CASSRGQADYGYTF. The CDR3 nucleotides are TGTGCCAGCTCTCGGGGACAGGCTGACTATGGCTACACCTTC.

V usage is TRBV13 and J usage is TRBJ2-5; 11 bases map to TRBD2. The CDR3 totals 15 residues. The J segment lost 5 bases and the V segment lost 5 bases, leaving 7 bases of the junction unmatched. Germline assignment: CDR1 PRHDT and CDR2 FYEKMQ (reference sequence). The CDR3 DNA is TGTGCCAGCAGCAATAGCGGGGGGGCGAGGGAGACCCAGTACTTC. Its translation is CASSNSGGARETQYF.

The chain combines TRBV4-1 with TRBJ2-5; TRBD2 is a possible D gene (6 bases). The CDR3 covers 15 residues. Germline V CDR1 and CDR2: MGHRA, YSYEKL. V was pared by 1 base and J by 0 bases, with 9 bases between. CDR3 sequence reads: CASSQGGEDQETQYF. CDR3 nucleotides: TGCGCCAGCAGCCAAGGTGGGGAGGACCAAGAGACCCAGTACTTC.

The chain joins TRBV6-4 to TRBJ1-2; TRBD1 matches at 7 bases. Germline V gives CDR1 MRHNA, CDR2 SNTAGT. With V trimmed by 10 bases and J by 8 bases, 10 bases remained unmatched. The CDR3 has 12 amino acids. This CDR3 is CATRQGPEGYTF. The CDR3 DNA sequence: TGTGCCACCCGACAGGGTCCCGAAGGCTACACCTTC.

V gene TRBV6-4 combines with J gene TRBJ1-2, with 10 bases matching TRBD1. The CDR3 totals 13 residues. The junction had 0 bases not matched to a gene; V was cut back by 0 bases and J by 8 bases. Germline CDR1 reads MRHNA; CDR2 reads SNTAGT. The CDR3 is CASSDSTGGGYTF. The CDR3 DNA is TGTGCCAGCAGTGACTCGACAGGGGGCGGCTACACCTTC.

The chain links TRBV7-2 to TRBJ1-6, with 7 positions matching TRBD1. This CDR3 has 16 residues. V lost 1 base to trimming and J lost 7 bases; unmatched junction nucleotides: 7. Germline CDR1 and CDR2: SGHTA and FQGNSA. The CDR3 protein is CASSLGHRGDNSPLHF. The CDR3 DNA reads TGTGCCAGCAGCTTAGGGCACAGGGGAGACAATTCACCCCTCCACTTT.

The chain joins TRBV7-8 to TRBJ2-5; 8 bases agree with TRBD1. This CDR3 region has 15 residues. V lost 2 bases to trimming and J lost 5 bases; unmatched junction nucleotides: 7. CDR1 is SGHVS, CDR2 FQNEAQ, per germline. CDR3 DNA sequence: TGTGCCAGCAGCTTACAGGGGGCTGGTGCGGAGACCCAGTACTTC. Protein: CASSLQGAGAETQYF.

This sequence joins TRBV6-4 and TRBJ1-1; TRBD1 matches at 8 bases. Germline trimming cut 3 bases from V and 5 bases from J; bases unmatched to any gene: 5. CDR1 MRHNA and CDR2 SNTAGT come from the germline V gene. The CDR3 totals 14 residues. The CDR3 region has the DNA TGTGCCAGCAGTGAGTCTACAGGGGGGACTGAAGCTTTCTTT. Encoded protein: CASSESTGGTEAFF.

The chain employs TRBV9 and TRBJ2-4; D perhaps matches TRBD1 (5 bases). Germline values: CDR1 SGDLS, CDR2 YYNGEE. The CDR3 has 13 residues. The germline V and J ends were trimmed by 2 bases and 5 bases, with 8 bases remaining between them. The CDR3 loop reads CASSVPGQNIQYF. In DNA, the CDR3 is TGTGCCAGCAGCGTGCCAGGGCAAAACATTCAGTACTTC.

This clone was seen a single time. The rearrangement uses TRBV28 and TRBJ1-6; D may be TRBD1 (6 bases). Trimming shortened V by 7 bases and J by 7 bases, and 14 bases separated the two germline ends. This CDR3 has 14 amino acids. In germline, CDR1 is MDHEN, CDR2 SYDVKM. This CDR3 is CASTLAGANSPLHF. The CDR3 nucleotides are TGTGCCAGCACTCTGGCGGGGGCGAATTCACCCCTCCACTTT.